This T cell receptor (beta chain) was obtained from a study of blood T cell repertoires in COVID-19. The overall study: Some COVID-19 samples were acute and others convalescent; all came from the United States, Italy and Spain. T cells, B-cell-depleted T cells, or PBMCs provided the cDNA or gDNA that served as material.

TCRdb's copy holds only in-frame clones and misses some; the assay was immunoSEQ multiplex PCR. The table lists roughly 250,000 clones, about 87% of them singletons. Recruitment covered about 25 US areas and drew participants whose ages spanned roughly 18 to 89 years. CDR3 length: 13 residues. After removal of 6 bases from V and 4 bases from J, the junction contained 2 bases not matched to a gene. The germline V gene has CDR1 MNHEY and CDR2 SVGAGI. This chain links TRBV6-5 with TRBJ1-3, with 8 bases identical to TRBD1. The receptor was isolated from a woman aged 30 to 39 with acute COVID-19. Material for sequencing was PBMCs or T cells enriched from blood (not recorded which). This CDR3 is CASRTGVGNTIYF. Here the CDR3 DNA reads TGTGCCAGCAGGACAGGGGTCGGAAACACCATATATTTT.